Sequencing of this TCR beta chain was carried out in a study of blood T cell repertoires in COVID-19. Across the study: The analysed material was cDNA or gDNA that came from T cells, B-cell-depleted T cells, or PBMCs.

V lost 2 bases to trimming and J lost 6 bases; unmatched junction nucleotides: 14. Germline assignment: CDR1 MNHNS and CDR2 SASEGT. This CDR3 contains 17 residues. In the authors' workflow: Amplified reference gene primers provided the basis for estimating nucleated cell counts. The method was immunoSEQ multiplex PCR; TCRdb's version includes in-frame clones alone and lacks a portion of them. V, J and clone size derive from that table, while D and trimming were established from the DNA sequence. The sample shows some 110,000 clones, over 70% of them seen only once. The specimen was peripheral blood. This chain uses TRBV6-1 with TRBJ2-7; 9 bases are shared with TRBD2. This sequence originates from a man aged 50-59 years with acute or convalescent COVID-19. CDR3: CASSELRLTSGGAEQYF. DNA for the CDR3: TGTGCCAGCAGTGAACTTCGCTTGACTAGCGGAGGGGCCGAGCAGTACTTC.